This TCR beta chain was captured in a study of read filtering for tumor transcriptome and immune sequencing. Study summary: Among patients, 17 to 20 were male and approximately 15 female, aged roughly 45 to 90 (mean around 66). DNase treatment preceded whole-transcriptome library preparation.

Germline assignment: CDR1 SEHNR and CDR2 FQNEAQ (reference sequence). CDR3 length equals 14 residues. Trimming took 2 bases from V and 2 from J, leaving 7 bases between them. Molecular barcoded adaptors covering alpha/delta and beta/gamma chains were used on approximately 400 ng RNA. TCRdb processed the reads anew with MiXCR; each CDR3 protein has one entry. This table has over 50,000 distinct CDR3 sequences, 14% appearing once. V and J are TRBV7-9 and TRBJ1-5; perhaps TRBD1 as D (5 bases). The sequencing sample was made of a population of CD138-negative cells sorted from bone marrow. This sequence originates from a donor over 35 with multiple myeloma. This chain's CDR3 is CASSLSQGNQPQHF. The CDR3, as DNA: TGTGCCAGCAGCTTATCACAGGGCAATCAGCCCCAGCATTTT. The whole variable domain, remainder taken from reference TRBV7-9 and TRBJ1-5, is DTGVSQNPRHKITKRGQNVTFRCDPISEHNRLYWYRQTLGQGPEFLTYFQNEAQLEKSRLLSDRFSAERPKGSFSTLEIQRTEQGDSAMYLCASSLSQGNQPQHFGDGTRLSIL.